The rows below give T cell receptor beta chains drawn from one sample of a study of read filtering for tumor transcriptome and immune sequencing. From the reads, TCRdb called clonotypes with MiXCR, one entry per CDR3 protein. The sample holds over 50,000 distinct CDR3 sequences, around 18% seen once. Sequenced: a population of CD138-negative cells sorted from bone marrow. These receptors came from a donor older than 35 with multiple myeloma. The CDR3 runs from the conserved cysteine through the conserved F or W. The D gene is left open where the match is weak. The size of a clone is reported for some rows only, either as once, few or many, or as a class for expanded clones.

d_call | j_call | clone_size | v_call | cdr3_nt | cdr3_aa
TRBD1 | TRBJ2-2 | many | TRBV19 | TGTGCCAGTAGGACAGGGAAACTCACCGGGGAGCTGTTTTTT | CASRTGKLTGELFF
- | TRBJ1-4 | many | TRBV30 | TGTGCCTGGAGTTCTAATGAAAAACTGTTTTTT | CAWSSNEKLFF
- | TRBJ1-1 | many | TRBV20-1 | TGCAGTGCTAGGATGGTTGCCCGCACTGAAGCTTTCTTT | CSARMVARTEAFF
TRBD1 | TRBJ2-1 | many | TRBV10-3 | TGTGCCATCAGTGAGACGGGGGACAGGGGTCATGAGCAGTTCTTC | CAISETGDRGHEQFF
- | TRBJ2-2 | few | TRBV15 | TGTGCCACCAACGTTTACAGGAACACCGGGGAGCTGTTTTTT | CATNVYRNTGELFF
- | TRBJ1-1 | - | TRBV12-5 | TGTGCTAGTGGTTTGGACAAGGACACTGAAGCTTTCTTT | CASGLDKDTEAFF
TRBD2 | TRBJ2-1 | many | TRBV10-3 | TGTGCCATCAGTGAGGGACTAGCGCAGAGCTCCTACAATGAGCAGTTCTTC | CAISEGLAQSSYNEQFF
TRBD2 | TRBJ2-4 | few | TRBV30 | TGTGCCTGGAGTGTAGTACCCGATAGCGGGAGTGCGAACATTCAGTACTTC | CAWSVVPDSGSANIQYF
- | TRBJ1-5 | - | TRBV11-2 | TGTGCCAGCAGCCCCGCGGGCAAGCAGCAACTGCCCCAGCATTTT | CASSPAGKQQLPQHF
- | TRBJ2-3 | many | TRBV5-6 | TGTGCCAGCAGACCTACGGGACGGTTCACAGATACGCAGTATTTT | CASRPTGRFTDTQYF
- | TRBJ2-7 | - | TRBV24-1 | TGTGCCACCAGTGACCACAGGGTCCCCTACAATGAGCAGTACTTC | CATSDHRVPYNEQYF
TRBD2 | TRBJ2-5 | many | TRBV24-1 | TGTGCCACCAGTGATTTGTTAGCGGGGGGCCAAGAGACCCAGTACTTC | CATSDLLAGGQETQYF
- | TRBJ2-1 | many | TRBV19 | TGTGCCAGTAGTATTTATGGAAATGAGCAGTTCTTC | CASSIYGNEQFF
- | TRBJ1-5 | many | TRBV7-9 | TGTGCCAGCAGCGCTAGTCAGGAAACGCCCCAGCATTTT | CASSASQETPQHF
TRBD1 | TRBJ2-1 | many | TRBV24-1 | TGTGCCACCAGTGAGCCCGGGACAGGGGGCAATGAGCAGTTCTTC | CATSEPGTGGNEQFF
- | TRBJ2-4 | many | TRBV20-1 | TGCAGTGCTCCGCTGCGCGCCAAAAACATTCAGTACTTC | CSAPLRAKNIQYF
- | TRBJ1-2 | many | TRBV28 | TGTGCCAGCAGTTTCCCGACAGCTAACTATGGCTACACCTTC | CASSFPTANYGYTF
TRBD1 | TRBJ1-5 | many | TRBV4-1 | TGCGCCAGCAGCCGGGGACAGGGAATGAGCAATCAGCCCCAGCATTTT | CASSRGQGMSNQPQHF
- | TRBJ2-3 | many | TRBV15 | TGTGCCACCAGCACACTGCGGGGCTACACAGATACGCAGTATTTT | CATSTLRGYTDTQYF
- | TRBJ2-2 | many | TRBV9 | TGTGCCAGCAGCGTAGAGGGGGTTACCGGGGAGCTGTTTTTT | CASSVEGVTGELFF
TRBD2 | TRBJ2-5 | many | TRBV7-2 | TGTGCCAGCAGCCAGTGGGAGCGGGGGCCGTCGGCCCAGTACTTC | CASSQWERGPSAQYF
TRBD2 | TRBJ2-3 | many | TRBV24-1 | TGTGCCACCAGTGATTTGCTGGCGGGAGTTGATACGCAGTATTTT | CATSDLLAGVDTQYF
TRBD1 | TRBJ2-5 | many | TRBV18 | TGTGCCAGCTCACACGCCGGGACAGGGGGTGAGACCCAGTACTTC | CASSHAGTGGETQYF
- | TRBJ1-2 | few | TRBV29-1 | TGCAGCGTCGCGAAAGGAGCACTTTACTATGGCTACACCTTC | CSVAKGALYYGYTF
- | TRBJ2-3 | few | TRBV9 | TGTGCCAGCAGCCTCGGTAGTAAGGGTTCCACAGATACGCAGTATTTT | CASSLGSKGSTDTQYF
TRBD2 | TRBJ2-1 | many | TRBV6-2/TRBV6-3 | TGTGCCAGCAGCCGCCCCCCGGGAGGTAGCTGGTATTATGAGCAGTTCTTC | CASSRPPGGSWYYEQFF
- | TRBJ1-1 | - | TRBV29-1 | TGCAGCGTTGTACTAGGAACGAACACTGAAGCTTTCTTT | CSVVLGTNTEAFF
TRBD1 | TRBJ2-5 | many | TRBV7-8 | TGTGCCAGCACTGGGACAGGAGAGACCCAGTACTTC | CASTGTGETQYF
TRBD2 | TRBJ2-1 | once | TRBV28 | TGTGCCCGCACCGACGTCGTCGGACTAGCGCCGAGCTCCCACAATGAGCAGTTCTTC | CARTDVVGLAPSSHNEQFF
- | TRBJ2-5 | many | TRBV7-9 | TGTGCCAGCAGCTTTCCCAACGGCGAGACCCAGTACTTC | CASSFPNGETQYF
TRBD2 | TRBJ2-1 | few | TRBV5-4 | TGTGCCAGCAGCTACGGGACTAGCGGAAGCTCCTACAATGAGCAGTTCTTC | CASSYGTSGSSYNEQFF
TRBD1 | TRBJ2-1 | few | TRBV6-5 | TGTGCCAGCAGTTACGATACAGGGGGCGTAGAGCAGTTCTTC | CASSYDTGGVEQFF
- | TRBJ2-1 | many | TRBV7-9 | TGTGCCAGCAGCTTAGCAGGGTCCCACAATGAGCAGTTCTTC | CASSLAGSHNEQFF
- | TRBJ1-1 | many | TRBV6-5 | TGTGCCAGCAGTTACGCGGGACGGGCGGGCATGAACACTGAAGCTTTCTTT | CASSYAGRAGMNTEAFF
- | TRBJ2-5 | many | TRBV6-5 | TGTGCCAGCAGGCATGAAGTGGGGACCCAGTACTTC | CASRHEVGTQYF
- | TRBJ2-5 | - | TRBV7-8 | TGTGCCAGCAGCAGGCGGCCCCAAGAGACCCAGTACTTC | CASSRRPQETQYF
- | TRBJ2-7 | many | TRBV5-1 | TGCGCCAGCAGCTTGGATCCAGGACCGTACGAGCAGTACTTC | CASSLDPGPYEQYF
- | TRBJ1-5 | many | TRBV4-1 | TGCGCCAGCAGCCAAGAAGGAGGGACCCAACGTCAGCCCCAGCATTTT | CASSQEGGTQRQPQHF
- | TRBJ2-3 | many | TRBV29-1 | TGCAGCGTAGCCTTGGATGGGCGGAGCACAGATACGCAGTATTTT | CSVALDGRSTDTQYF
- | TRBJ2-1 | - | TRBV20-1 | TGCAGTGCTAGGAGTGGGTCTGAGCAGTTCTTC | CSARSGSEQFF
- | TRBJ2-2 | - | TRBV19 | TGTGCCAGTAGTATTGAGGGCACCTGGGAGCTGTTTTTT | CASSIEGTWELFF
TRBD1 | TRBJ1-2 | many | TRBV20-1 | TGCAGTGCAGAGGGACAGAACTATGGCTACACCTTC | CSAEGQNYGYTF